Below are 31 T cell receptor beta chains sequenced from a single sample in a study of cytomegalovirus exposure and HLA in healthy donors. 13 Jbeta primers and 60 Vbeta primers were used for the PCR. TCRdb keeps only in-frame clones here, not all; method: immunoSEQ multiplex PCR. The sample records about 170,000 clones, roughly four fifths being singletons. Sequencing was carried out using PBMCs. The receptors shown here come from a woman under 30 in good health and CMV-seropositive.

The V call is TRBV19, the J call TRBJ1-5; 8 positions agree with TRBD1. Germline V lookup: CDR1 LNHDA, CDR2 SQIVND (reference sequence). Trimming at V came to 4 bases and at J to 7 bases, leaving 9 bases not matched to a gene. The CDR3 spans 15 residues. The CDR3 DNA is TGTGCCAGTAGTACCTCCCAGGGGGCCGGACAGCCCCAGCATTTT. Translated: CASSTSQGAGQPQHF.

This clone was detected once. The V and J genes are TRBV6-6 and TRBJ2-1; 11 nucleotides agree with TRBD2. This CDR3 contains 15 residues. The ends lost 7 bases at V and 0 bases at J; junction bases unmatched: 2. Germline V lookup: CDR1 MNHNY, CDR2 SVGAGI (reference sequence). CDR3 region: CASTSGGFSYNEQFF. CDR3 bases: TGTGCCAGCACTAGCGGGGGGTTCTCCTACAATGAGCAGTTCTTC.

The gene calls are TRBV7-9 and TRBJ2-1, with a weak D call TRBD2 (5 bases). This CDR3 is built from 16 residues. Germline V gives CDR1 SEHNR, CDR2 FQNEAQ (reference sequence). The germline V and J ends were trimmed by 10 bases and 0 bases, with 19 bases remaining between them. The CDR3 spells CATPTGSTRSYNEQFF. CDR3 in DNA: TGTGCCACTCCGACGGGGTCCACTCGCTCCTACAATGAGCAGTTCTTC.

The sample holds a few counts of this clone. The chain links TRBV6-5 to TRBJ1-5; D is perhaps TRBD1 (5 bases). CDR3 length equals 14 residues. Trimming took 6 bases from V and 0 from J, leaving 9 bases between them. Germline V gene data show CDR1 as MNHEY and CDR2 as SVGAGI. CDR3 sequence: CASSPRGSNQPQHF. DNA for the CDR3: TGTGCCAGCAGCCCAAGGGGTAGCAATCAGCCCCAGCATTTT.

The rearrangement joins TRBV2 to TRBJ1-2; 9 bases line up with TRBD1. Unmatched junction bases numbered 8, after V lost 6 bases and J lost 3 bases. CDR1 is SNHLY and CDR2 is FYNNEI in the germline V gene. CDR3 length equals 15 residues. Here the CDR3 reads CASSLTGGADYGYTF. CDR3 bases: TGTGCCAGCAGCCTAACAGGGGGCGCGGACTATGGCTACACCTTC.

The rearrangement links TRBV6-5 to TRBJ2-5; D is perhaps TRBD1 (5 bases). This CDR3 comprises 15 residues. The V gene lost 0 bases and the J gene lost 2 bases, with 10 bases spanning the gap. From germline, CDR1 is MNHEY and CDR2 SVGAGI. CDR3 loop: CASSYSVKGQETQYF. The CDR3 coding sequence is TGTGCCAGCAGTTACTCGGTTAAGGGGCAAGAGACCCAGTACTTC.

The chain recombines TRBV5-5 with TRBJ1-1; D perhaps matches TRBD1 (6 bases). Germline CDR1 reads SGHKS; CDR2 reads YYEKEE (reference sequence). The CDR3 loop spans 16 amino acids. V dropped 4 bases and J dropped 0 bases, with 16 bases sitting between them. CDR3 nucleotide sequence: TGTGCCAGCAGCGAAACGTACAGGGCACTGAACACTGAAGCTTTCTTT. Its translation: CASSETYRALNTEAFF. Full variable domain (rest looked up from reference TRBV5-5 and TRBJ1-1): DAGVTQSPTHLIKTRGQQVTLRCSPISGHKSVSWYQQVLGQGPQFIFQYYEKEERGRGNFPDRFSARQFPNYSSELNVNALLLGDSALYLCASSETYRALNTEAFFGQGTRLTVV.

This clone has more than one count but fewer than ten. The V call is TRBV7-2, the J call TRBJ2-1, with D possibly being TRBD2 (5 bases). This CDR3 has 15 residues. Trimming took off 1 base at V and 6 bases at J, with 13 bases between the two ends. CDR1 is SGHTA, CDR2 FQGNSA, per germline. CDR3 nucleotides: TGTGCCAGCAGCTTAGGAGGACTGGTACTCAATGAGCAGTTCTTC. This sequence encodes CASSLGGLVLNEQFF.

The chain links TRBV27 to TRBJ2-1, with D possibly TRBD2 on 6 matching bases. The V gene lost 7 bases and the J gene lost 2 bases, with 27 bases spanning the gap. Germline lookup yields CDR1 MNHEY and CDR2 SMNVEV (reference sequence). CDR3 size: 19 residues. This CDR3 is CASTSREQPVSGPYNEQFF. CDR3 nucleotide sequence: TGTGCCAGCACCTCAAGGGAACAGCCAGTTAGCGGACCCTACAATGAGCAGTTCTTC.

This clone has just one count. This rearrangement joins TRBV10-3 to TRBJ1-5; D is undetermined. Deletions cut 10 bases from V and 3 bases from J, with 16 bases between. The CDR3 is made up of 14 amino acids. Germline V CDR1 and CDR2: ENHRY, SYGVKD. CDR3 residues: CATEETEANQPQHF. CDR3 nucleotides: TGTGCCACGGAGGAAACGGAAGCCAATCAGCCCCAGCATTTT.

V usage is TRBV28 and J usage is TRBJ1-5; TRBD1 might be the D (6 bases). CDR1 and CDR2 from the germline V gene are MDHEN and SYDVKM. The CDR3 loop spans 14 amino acids. With 5 bases removed from V and 3 bases from J, the gap between germline ends came to 11 bases. The CDR3 nucleotides read TGTGCCAGCAGTCGGGACACGGTCAATCAGCCCCAGCATTTT. This gives the protein CASSRDTVNQPQHF.

This sequence joins TRBV28 and TRBJ1-1; the D is unclear. CDR3 size: 14 residues. The V end was cut by 10 bases, the J end by 1 base, with 16 bases between. Germline V gene sequence: CDR1 MDHEN, CDR2 SYDVKM. Written as DNA, the CDR3 is TGTGCCACCCATCCCCCTCTCGGGAACACTGAAGCTTTCTTT. Amino acids: CATHPPLGNTEAFF.

The V call is TRBV10-1, the J call TRBJ2-1; unclear D gene. V was shortened by 6 bases and J by 6 bases, with 24 bases between the two germline ends. CDR1 is WNHNN and CDR2 is SYGVQD in the germline V gene (reference sequence). The CDR3 is 17 residues long. Here the CDR3 reads CASSRPMTYGRSNEQFF. Written as DNA, the CDR3 is TGCGCCAGCAGCCGACCAATGACTTACGGAAGGTCCAATGAGCAGTTCTTC.

A word on this clone: Other DNA sequences in this sample translate to the same CDR3. V is TRBV5-4 and J is TRBJ1-4; 8 nucleotides align to TRBD1. The CDR3 covers 14 residues. Germline CDR1 SGHNT, CDR2 YYREEE (reference sequence). With V trimmed by 1 base and J by 5 bases, 1 base remained unmatched. Here the CDR3 reads CASSLTGGNEKLFF. For the CDR3, the DNA is TGTGCCAGCAGCTTGACAGGGGGGAATGAAAAACTGTTTTTT.

The chain couples TRBV4-3 to TRBJ2-1, with a tentative D call TRBD1 (5 bases). The CDR3 loop spans 13 amino acids. The germline V gene has CDR1 LGHNA and CDR2 YSLEER. Trimming left V 0 bases short and J 7 bases short, with 7 bases between. Here the CDR3 DNA reads TGCGCCAGCAGCCAAGACAGGGTTAATGAGCAGTTCTTC. Translated, it gives CASSQDRVNEQFF.

J is TRBJ1-1 and V is TRBV4-1, with D maybe TRBD1 (5 bases). The V end lost 6 bases, the J end lost 3 bases, and 17 bases lay between the germline ends. Germline V gene sequence: CDR1 MGHRA, CDR2 YSYEKL. The CDR3 consists of 15 residues. CDR3 sequence reads: CASRRGAGEYTEAFF. The DNA for the CDR3 is TGCGCCAGCAGGAGAGGGGCGGGGGAGTACACTGAAGCTTTCTTT.

The chain combines TRBV6-1 with TRBJ1-1, with 9 bases fitting TRBD1. The length of the CDR3 is 15 residues. Germline CDR1 MNHNS, CDR2 SASEGT. Germline trimming cut 6 bases from V and 3 bases from J; bases unmatched to any gene: 8. CDR3 coding DNA: TGTGCCAGCAGAAGACAGGGGGTTAGGGACACTGAAGCTTTCTTT. Encoded protein: CASRRQGVRDTEAFF.

The rearrangement links TRBV5-6 to TRBJ1-1, with D maybe TRBD1 (5 bases). Trimming shortened V by 7 bases and J by 0 bases, and 16 bases separated the two germline ends. In germline, CDR1 is SGHDT, CDR2 YYEEEE. There are 15 residues in the CDR3. The CDR3 here is CASYEWGGLNTEAFF. CDR3 DNA sequence: TGTGCCAGCTACGAGTGGGGGGGACTGAACACTGAAGCTTTCTTT.

The chain uses TRBV11-2 and TRBJ2-7, with TRBD2 matching over 7 bases. V was clipped by 1 base and J by 2 bases; unmatched bases: 5. The CDR3 has 15 amino acids. Germline V gives CDR1 SGHAT, CDR2 FQNNGV. CDR3 region: CASSLVARGAYEQYF. CDR3 nucleotide sequence: TGTGCCAGCAGCTTAGTGGCCCGGGGGGCCTACGAGCAGTACTTC.

The J gene is TRBJ1-2, the V gene TRBV7-9, with TRBD1 as a possible D gene (6 bases). Germline CDR1 reads SEHNR; CDR2 reads FQNEAQ (reference sequence). Between the trimmed V and J ends, which lost 4 bases and 6 bases, there was a span of 18 bases. The CDR3 totals 15 residues. Here the CDR3 reads CASSSPAGERNGYTF. Written as DNA, the CDR3 is TGTGCCAGCAGCTCCCCGGCAGGGGAGCGCAATGGCTACACCTTC. Full variable domain (rest looked up from reference TRBV7-9 and TRBJ1-2): DTGVSQNPRHKITKRGQNVTFRCDPISEHNRLYWYRQTLGQGPEFLTYFQNEAQLEKSRLLSDRFSAERPKGSFSTLEIQRTEQGDSAMYLCASSSPAGERNGYTFGSGTRLTVV.

The V gene is TRBV6-5, the J gene TRBJ2-5; the D is unclear. The CDR3 has 14 amino acids. Germline CDR1 reads MNHEY; CDR2 reads SVGAGI. V was trimmed by 7 bases and J by 1 base, leaving 13 bases between them. The CDR3 DNA reads as TGTGCCAGCAAAAGGCGGAACCTCCAAGAGACCCAGTACTTC. It encodes CASKRRNLQETQYF.

J is TRBJ2-7 and V is TRBV5-1; 7 bases are shared with TRBD1. Germline CDR1 reads SGHRS; CDR2 reads YFSETQ. The CDR3 covers 13 residues. Unmatched junction bases numbered 1, after V lost 4 bases and J lost 0 bases. CDR3 DNA: TGCGCCAGCAGCCAGGGGGTCTCCTACGAGCAGTACTTC. It yields the protein CASSQGVSYEQYF.

The chain is built from TRBV19 and TRBJ2-7, with TRBD2 matching over 10 bases. Trimming at V came to 8 bases and at J to 2 bases, leaving 6 bases not matched to a gene. The germline V gene has CDR1 LNHDA and CDR2 SQIVND (reference sequence). The length of the CDR3 is 14 residues. CDR3 bases: TGTGCCAGTTCGCTAGCGGGGGCCACCTACGAGCAGTACTTC. It encodes CASSLAGATYEQYF.

The rearrangement joins TRBV28 to TRBJ2-3; TRBD2 agrees at 7 bases. The CDR3 is 15 amino acids. J was trimmed by 5 bases and V by 7 bases; bases with no gene match: 12. CDR1 and CDR2 (germline): MDHEN, SYDVKM. DNA for the CDR3: TGTGCCAGCACCTTAGCGGGCCTCTCGGGAGATACGCAGTATTTT. Translated: CASTLAGLSGDTQYF.

As regards this clone: The sample has other DNA sequences that encode this CDR3 too. The CDR3 nucleotides read TGTGCCAGCAGATCCGGGACAGGATATAGCAATCAGCCCCAGCATTTT. Its translation is CASRSGTGYSNQPQHF. The J gene is TRBJ1-5, the V gene TRBV28; 8 bases are a match to TRBD1. In germline, CDR1 is MDHEN, CDR2 SYDVKM. V lost 6 bases and J lost 0; bases outside the gene matches: 7. This CDR3 contains 16 residues.

This clone was observed a few times. V is TRBV5-1 and J is TRBJ2-5; perhaps TRBD2 as D (5 bases). This CDR3 is 14 amino acids long. Germline values: CDR1 SGHRS, CDR2 YFSETQ. Trimming removed 3 bases from V and 1 base from J, with 10 bases in between. CDR3 protein: CASSSRGFQETQYF. As DNA, the CDR3 is TGCGCCAGCAGCTCCCGCGGGTTCCAAGAGACCCAGTACTTC.

This clone came up once. The genes are TRBV6-5 and TRBJ1-1, with D unresolved. Germline lookup yields CDR1 MNHEY and CDR2 SVGAGI. The CDR3 extends over 11 amino acids. The germline V and J ends were trimmed by 11 bases and 6 bases, with 13 bases remaining between them. Written as DNA, the CDR3 is TGTGCCGCGGGAAGGGTGGCTGAAGCTTTCTTT. Its translation: CAAGRVAEAFF.

This chain connects TRBV18 to TRBJ2-1; 12 bases line up with TRBD2. V was clipped by 2 bases and J by 8 bases; unmatched bases: 10. Germline V gives CDR1 KGHSH, CDR2 LQKENI. The CDR3 is 17 amino acids. The CDR3 reads CASSPYFSSGGAHEQFF. CDR3 DNA: TGTGCCAGCTCACCATACTTTTCTAGCGGGGGGGCCCATGAGCAGTTCTTC.

This clone was seen a handful of times. The CDR3 DNA reads TGTGCCAGCAGTGAAGTTTCTGGGCATGGCTACACCTTC. Translated, it gives CASSEVSGHGYTF. The chain employs TRBV25-1 and TRBJ1-2; unclear D gene. Between the trimmed V and J ends, which lost 2 bases and 6 bases, there was a span of 10 bases. Germline lookup yields CDR1 MGHDK and CDR2 SYGVNS. The CDR3 totals 13 residues.

For this clone: The junction and the germline gene differ at one end; a read error may be behind it. This chain uses TRBV2 with TRBJ1-3, with D unclear. The CDR3 runs to 14 residues. Germline V gene data show CDR1 as SNHLY and CDR2 as FYNNEI. The CDR3 reads CASSDYSSENTIYF. CDR3 bases: TGTGCCAGCAGTGATTACAGTTCTGAAAACACCATATATTTT.

The chain is built from TRBV25-1 and TRBJ1-2; no firm D call. Trimming pared 5 bases from V and 5 bases from J, leaving 9 bases between. The CDR3 has 12 residues. Germline CDR1 and CDR2: MGHDK and SYGVNS. The CDR3 DNA follows: TGTGCCAGCAGTACGGTCCCATATGGCTACACCTTC. Its protein is CASSTVPYGYTF.